Listed here are 25 T cell receptor beta chains from one sample, sequenced in a study of long-term antiretroviral therapy in people with HIV. Running of the v3.0 immunoSEQ assay took place at survey level. Produced via immunoSEQ multiplex PCR; TCRdb's table is partial and in-frame only. This table holds 15,000 to 20,000 clones, 87% found once. This specimen was unsorted PBMCs, taken 2.1 years after starting antiretroviral therapy. The receptors originated from a man aged 18 to 30 with HIV.

This sequence joins TRBV4-3 and TRBJ2-7, with TRBD2 identical over 7 bases. CDR3 size: 13 residues. Germline CDR1 LGHNA, CDR2 YSLEER. The ends lost 1 base at V and 7 bases at J; junction bases unmatched: 4. The CDR3 region has the DNA TGCGCCAGCAGCCAAGGACTAGCTCGGGAGCAGTACTTC. It encodes CASSQGLAREQYF.

The chain is built from TRBV23-1 and TRBJ2-1; 15 bases align to TRBD2. TRBV23-1 carries the ORF label, with uncertain function. Trimming cost V 6 bases and J 5 bases; bases outside gene matches: 5. The CDR3 extends over 16 amino acids. CDR3 in DNA: TGCGCCAGCAGCACCGGGACTAGCGGGGGGCACAATGAGCAGTTCTTC. It translates to CASSTGTSGGHNEQFF.

This clone was found once. The chain combines TRBV19 with TRBJ1-5, with 9 bases fitting TRBD1. Germline V gene data show CDR1 as LNHDA and CDR2 as SQIVND (reference sequence). V shed 7 bases, J shed 5 bases, and the junction held 12 bases outside the gene matches. The CDR3 length is 16 residues. The chain's CDR3 is CASTTGQGNSYQPQHF. CDR3 nucleotides: TGTGCCAGTACCACAGGACAGGGGAACTCATATCAGCCCCAGCATTTT. The entire variable domain, with the rest obtained from reference TRBV19 and TRBJ1-5, is as follows: DGGITQSPKYLFRKEGQNVTLSCEQNLNHDAMYWYRQDPGQGLRLIYYSQIVNDFQKGDIAEGYSVSREKKESFPLTVTSAQKNPTAFYLCASTTGQGNSYQPQHFGDGTRLSIL.

J is TRBJ1-1 and V is TRBV4-3; no definite D call. V was cut by 0 bases and J by 1 base, with 9 bases left in between. The CDR3 has 15 residues. Germline loops: CDR1 LGHNA, CDR2 YSLEER. CDR3 sequence: CASSQEGNPNTEAFF. The CDR3 coding sequence is TGCGCCAGCAGCCAAGAGGGCAACCCGAACACTGAAGCTTTCTTT.

This chain joins TRBV28 and TRBJ2-1, with 12 positions matching TRBD2. J lost 10 bases, V lost 8 bases, and 12 bases had no gene match. The CDR3 length is 15 residues. Germline CDR1 is MDHEN and CDR2 is SYDVKM. The CDR3 coding sequence is TGTGCCAGCGAACTAGCGGGAGGCCGACGGGGGGAGCAGTTCTTC. Encoded protein: CASELAGGRRGEQFF.

The gene calls are TRBV7-9 and TRBJ2-7; TRBD2 might be the D (5 bases). This CDR3 is built from 13 residues. Germline V lookup: CDR1 SEHNR, CDR2 FQNEAQ (reference sequence). Trimming shortened V by 3 bases and J by 4 bases, and 10 bases separated the two germline ends. CDR3 sequence: CASSFDGGYEQYF. CDR3 coding DNA: TGTGCCAGCAGCTTCGATGGCGGGTACGAGCAGTACTTC.

The chain is built from TRBV5-8 and TRBJ1-1; D perhaps matches TRBD1 (6 bases). From germline, CDR1 is SGHTS and CDR2 YDEGEE. Trimming stripped 3 bases from V and 1 base from J, with 16 bases between. The CDR3 consists of 16 residues. The chain's CDR3 is CASSSDYRERNTEAFF. The CDR3 DNA reads TGTGCCAGCAGCTCGGATTACAGGGAACGGAACACTGAAGCTTTCTTT.

The chain has TRBV13 and TRBJ2-1; D possibly matches TRBD1 or TRBD2 (5 bases each). CDR1 and CDR2 from the germline V gene are PRHDT and FYEKMQ (reference sequence). V lost 5 bases to trimming and J lost 7 bases, with 15 bases between them. This CDR3 has 14 residues. DNA of the CDR3: TGTGCCAGCAGCGGGGGACGTCGTAGGAATGAGCAGTTCTTC. This gives the protein CASSGGRRRNEQFF.

The genes are TRBV6-6 and TRBJ1-5, with TRBD1 matching over 7 bases. CDR1 is MNHNY and CDR2 is SVGAGI in the germline V gene (reference sequence). Losses at the gene ends were 5 bases for V and 0 bases for J; bases not matched to a gene: 4. CDR3 size: 15 residues. CDR3 DNA sequence: TGTGCCAGCAGTCCCCAGGGGGTTAGCAATCAGCCCCAGCATTTT. This translates into CASSPQGVSNQPQHF.

This sequence joins TRBV29-1 and TRBJ1-1; D remains unclear. CDR1 SQVTM and CDR2 ANQGSEA come from the germline V gene. The CDR3 consists of 15 residues. Trimming left V 4 bases short and J 1 base short, with 16 bases between. DNA for the CDR3: TGCAGCGTTGGGCCCCGGACCTGGGGGAACACTGAAGCTTTCTTT. This gives the protein CSVGPRTWGNTEAFF.

The chain is built from TRBV19 and TRBJ1-5; no definite D call. Between the trimmed V and J ends, which lost 2 bases and 7 bases, there was a span of 12 bases. CDR1 LNHDA and CDR2 SQIVND come from the germline V gene (reference sequence). This CDR3 spans 14 amino acids. CDR3 protein: CASSIRDTGQPQHF. The CDR3 DNA reads TGTGCCAGTAGTATACGGGATACGGGGCAGCCCCAGCATTTT. Filled out from reference TRBV19 and TRBJ1-5, the complete variable domain reads DGGITQSPKYLFRKEGQNVTLSCEQNLNHDAMYWYRQDPGQGLRLIYYSQIVNDFQKGDIAEGYSVSREKKESFPLTVTSAQKNPTAFYLCASSIRDTGQPQHFGDGTRLSIL.

V usage is TRBV4-2 and J usage is TRBJ2-5, with D perhaps matching TRBD1 (6 bases). V was cut by 1 base and J by 0 bases, with 12 bases left in between. This CDR3 is built from 16 residues. From germline, CDR1 is LGHNA and CDR2 YNFKEQ. The CDR3 region is CASSQASRQDQETQYF. The CDR3 nucleotides read TGTGCCAGCAGCCAAGCCTCACGACAGGACCAAGAGACCCAGTACTTC.

V usage is TRBV25-1 and J usage is TRBJ1-2; a weak D match, TRBD1 (6 bases). The V gene's germline CDR1 is MGHDK and CDR2 SYGVNS. Trimming took off 7 bases at V and 0 bases at J, with 12 bases between the two ends. This CDR3 region has 14 residues. CDR3 DNA sequence: TGTGCCAGCAAGGGGGGCAGCTCTAACTATGGCTACACCTTC. Translated, it gives CASKGGSSNYGYTF.

The chain couples TRBV5-6 to TRBJ2-7; 14 nucleotides align to TRBD2. Germline V gene sequence: CDR1 SGHDT, CDR2 YYEEEE. The CDR3 has 16 amino acids. The J segment lost 5 bases and the V segment lost 2 bases, leaving 6 bases of the junction unmatched. The CDR3 loop reads CASSFGLAGGPNEQYF. The CDR3 DNA reads as TGTGCCAGCAGCTTCGGACTAGCGGGGGGCCCCAACGAGCAGTACTTC.

J is TRBJ2-7 and V is TRBV9; D may be TRBD1 (8 bases). The germline V gene has CDR1 SGDLS and CDR2 YYNGEE. This CDR3 region has 18 residues. V shed 2 bases and J shed 4 bases, with 25 bases lying between them. The CDR3 bases are TGTGCCAGCAGCGTTGGAATAGCGGGTCGGGACAGGAGATACGAGCAGTACTTC. Translating gives CASSVGIAGRDRRYEQYF.

V is TRBV10-3 and J is TRBJ2-7; 8 nucleotides agree with TRBD1. Germline trimming cut 4 bases from V and 1 base from J; bases unmatched to any gene: 15. The CDR3 sequence is 18 residues long. CDR1 and CDR2 (germline): ENHRY, SYGVKD. The DNA of the CDR3 is TGTGCCATCAGTGGAGGGGGGACAGGAGCACACCTATCCTACGAGCAGTACTTC. This translates into CAISGGGTGAHLSYEQYF.

The V gene is TRBV30, the J gene TRBJ2-7, with 11 bases lining up with TRBD2. Germline trimming cut 5 bases from V and 5 bases from J; bases unmatched to any gene: 11. Germline values: CDR1 GTSNPN, CDR2 SVGIG (reference sequence). CDR3 length equals 15 residues. The CDR3 region has the DNA TGTGCCTGGCGAAAACCTAGCGGGAGGTATCACGAGCAGTACTTC. Its protein is CAWRKPSGRYHEQYF.

This clone is large by share. The chain is built from TRBV5-4 and TRBJ2-7, with TRBD1 identical over 8 bases. V trimming: 4 bases; J trimming: 3 bases; junction bases outside the gene matches: 6. The germline CDR1 and CDR2 sequences are SGHNT and YYREEE (reference sequence). The CDR3 loop spans 14 amino acids. CDR3 coding DNA: TGTGCCAGCAGCACGGAGGACAGGGACTACGAGCAGTACTTC. This gives the protein CASSTEDRDYEQYF.

The chain has TRBV27 and TRBJ2-1; tentative D call: TRBD1 (5 bases). Trimming removed 0 bases at V and 8 bases at J, with 11 bases between. Germline CDR1 MNHEY, CDR2 SMNVEV (reference sequence). This CDR3 is 14 amino acids long. The CDR3 spells CASSLSPGSHEQFF. Written as DNA, the CDR3 is TGTGCCAGCAGTTTATCTCCAGGGTCTCATGAGCAGTTCTTC.

The V and J genes are TRBV4-3 and TRBJ1-1; D is unclear. Germline V gives CDR1 LGHNA, CDR2 YSLEER. The CDR3 length is 15 residues. The V end was cut by 1 base, the J end by 0 bases, with 9 bases between. The DNA for the CDR3 is TGCGCCAGCAGCCAAGTTTTGGGTGTGAACACTGAAGCTTTCTTT. Translation: CASSQVLGVNTEAFF.

The chain couples TRBV2 to TRBJ1-6; D gene ambiguous. This CDR3 has 16 amino acids. V was pared by 3 bases and J by 10 bases, with 19 bases between. CDR1 and CDR2 from the germline V gene are SNHLY and FYNNEI. This CDR3 reads CASSEEAGRFGSPLHF. CDR3 in DNA: TGTGCCAGCAGTGAGGAGGCCGGGCGTTTCGGCTCACCCCTCCACTTT.

The rearrangement links TRBV4-1 to TRBJ1-5; 7 bases align to TRBD1. Germline trimming cut 5 bases from V and 5 bases from J; bases unmatched to any gene: 9. Germline lookup yields CDR1 MGHRA and CDR2 YSYEKL. This CDR3 has 15 residues. CDR3 region: CASSTDREGDQPQHF. In DNA, the CDR3 is TGCGCCAGCAGCACCGACAGGGAGGGGGATCAGCCCCAGCATTTT.

The J gene is TRBJ1-6, the V gene TRBV5-6; D might be TRBD1 (5 bases). Per germline, CDR1 SGHDT and CDR2 YYEEEE. The CDR3 extends over 14 amino acids. The V end was cut by 3 bases, the J end by 6 bases, with 10 bases between. The CDR3 loop is CASSSGTANSPLHF. DNA of the CDR3: TGTGCCAGCAGCTCAGGGACGGCTAATTCACCCCTCCACTTT.

J is TRBJ1-5 and V is TRBV6-5, with D perhaps matching TRBD1 (6 bases). This CDR3 has 12 amino acids. In germline, CDR1 is MNHEY, CDR2 SVGAGI. Between the trimmed V and J ends, which lost 8 bases and 1 base, there was a span of 6 bases. Here the CDR3 DNA reads TGTGCCAGCGGACAGAGCAATCAGCCCCAGCATTTT. It encodes CASGQSNQPQHF.

The chain carries TRBV6-5 and TRBJ2-2; perhaps TRBD1 as D (6 bases). The length of the CDR3 is 15 residues. Germline V lookup: CDR1 MNHEY, CDR2 SVGAGI. V lost 2 bases, J lost 0 bases, and 7 bases lay in between. The CDR3 nucleotides read TGTGCCAGCAGTTACGGGACAACGAACACCGGGGAGCTGTTTTTT. Its translation: CASSYGTTNTGELFF.